This T cell receptor (beta chain) derives from a study of T cell repertoires in cytomegalovirus infection. Across the whole study: Public TCR beta signatures marked donors with CMV infection and the matching HLA.

Germline CDR1 and CDR2: SEHNR and FQNEAQ (reference sequence). There are 14 residues in the CDR3. On this clonotype: The junction and the germline gene differ at one end; a read error may be behind it.

TCRdb processed the reads anew with MiXCR; each CDR3 protein has one entry. The table shows hundreds of thousands of distinct CDR3 sequences, with 35% occurring only once. Sequencing was carried out using PBMCs. This clonotype originated in a human donor in good health (CMV status not recorded). Some clones in this sample may be carry-over from other donors' samples. V usage is TRBV7-9 and J usage is TRBJ1-6; D perhaps matches TRBD1 (5 bases). In DNA form, the CDR3 reads TGTGCCAGCAGCTTAGTAGGGGTTAATTCACCCCTCCAATTT. It yields the protein CASSLVGVNSPLQF.